This T cell receptor beta chain was identified during a study of T cell responses to AZD1222 COVID-19 vaccine. A remark on this clone: The antigen is undetermined.

Study-wide results and caveats: At baseline, seropositivity was found in only 6 or 7 AZD1222 recipients. The study sampled repertoires only after the peak T cell response. The donor group comprised mostly white British people and more females; the analysis possibly underestimated clonal diversity. Close to half of all spike-specific TCRs reportedly target regions of the variants that are unmutated.

V was pared by 0 bases and J by 4 bases, with 9 bases between. CDR3 length equals 14 residues. CDR1 LNHNV and CDR2 YYDKDF come from the germline V gene (reference sequence). Produced via immunoSEQ multiplex PCR; TCRdb's table is partial and in-frame only. The sample has under 50,000 clones, approximately 91% seen once. Here the sequenced sample was peripheral blood, taken 28 days after the second AZD1222 dose. The V call is TRBV15, the J call TRBJ1-1, with no clear D. The receptor was isolated from an adult who received the AZD1222 COVID-19 vaccine. The CDR3 region is CATSRDQGSTEAFF. For the CDR3, the DNA is TGTGCCACCAGCAGAGATCAAGGCAGCACTGAAGCTTTCTTT.